The 4 T cell receptor beta chains below come from one sample, sequenced in a study of T cells expressing NK-cell markers (dated by TCRdb to about 2020). Library method: 5' RACE. Sequenced on an Illumina HiSeq 2000. TCRdb reprocessed the reads, reporting each CDR3 protein sequence once and no DNA. This sample's records show more than 400,000 distinct CDR3 sequences. The ten largest clonotypes hold more than 7% of the sample. Sequenced: blood T cells: a sorted CD56 or NKG2C T cell subset, CD4+ or CD8+ T cells, or bulk PBMC T cells (not recorded which). Receptor source: a woman aged 18-70 years in good health.

The chain joins TRBV12-3 or TRBV12-4 to TRBJ1-2. CDR3 size: 13 residues. The CDR3 spells CASRTRGGYGYTF.

This CDR3 reads CASSIGTSGPTGELFF. The rearrangement links TRBV9 to TRBJ2-2; the D gene TCRdb calls, TRBD2, cannot be checked with no DNA. CDR3 length: 16 amino acids. In germline, CDR1 is SGDLS, CDR2 YYNGEE. The complete variable domain, with remaining parts taken from reference TRBV9 and TRBJ2-2, reads DSGVTQTPKHLITATGQRVTLRCSPRSGDLSVYWYQQSLDQGLQFLIQYYNGEERAKGNILERFSAQQFPDLHSELNLSSLELGDSALYFCASSIGTSGPTGELFFGEGSRLTVL.

V and J are TRBV6-2 or TRBV6-3 and TRBJ2-1; TCRdb reports TRBD1, a call that lacks DNA to check it against. There are 15 residues in the CDR3. CDR1 and CDR2 from the germline V gene are MNHEY and SVGEGT. The CDR3 here is CASSRGQVKGNEQFF.

This sequence joins TRBV28 and TRBJ2-5; checking the TCRdb D call of TRBD1 is not possible without DNA. Germline V gene sequence: CDR1 MDHEN, CDR2 SYDVKM. This CDR3 is 17 amino acids long. This CDR3 reads CASSYPWDGTAKETQYF.